The T cell receptor beta chain described here comes from a study of shared clonotypes between healthy human individuals (dated by TCRdb to 2020 to 2022). About the investigation overall: The cohort comprised two women and a few men aged 18 to 49 years. Each donor's leukapheresis produced roughly between roughly 0.85 and 9.5 billion PBMCs. To estimate repertoire size and how much clonotypes are shared between individuals, the study performed deep sequencing of blood TCR repertoires from roughly five healthy adults. For each donor, CD4 naive and CD4 memory were each given three plates, CD8 naive was given two plates, and CD8 memory was given one plate. Different laboratories and diverse techniques were used to prepare libraries and sequence TCR repertoires, to increase sequencing depth and limit assay-specific biases. The investigation overall reported the following: Only blood was sampled, and tissue TCR repertoires likely differ from those in blood. When a handful of donors were compared, the shared fraction of clonotypes was around 4.6% for naive CD4, 3.5% to 4% for naive CD8, 2.3% for memory CD4, and 0.35% to 0.4% for memory CD8. Estimated clonotype richness was generally larger for naive than for memory subsets. Even with the large sequencing depth, rarefaction of the sorted-subset datasets indicated that sequencing was incomplete. The genetic and exposure-history diversity represented was limited by the small number of donors. Based on pairwise subsampling, the degree of clonotype sharing among donors was expected to be affected by sequencing depth. Compared with non-shared clonotypes, clonotypes shared by all four sorted-subset donors had higher generation probabilities.

TCR CDR3 regions were amplified from genomic DNA by multiplex PCR using the deep immunoSEQ assay. Extracted genomic DNA from each cell subset was spread evenly across all wells of several immunoSEQ 96-well plates, with each plate serving as a replicate. For sorted subsets, 200 to 250 ng genomic DNA, equal to tens of thousands of T cell genomes, was loaded into each replicate PCR. Purified libraries were measured with a Qubit 3.0 fluorometer, size-checked on a Bioanalyzer 2100, and measured again with the KAPA Library Quantification kit. Every immunoSEQ 96-well plate was sequenced on a separate single-read 150-cycle Illumina NextSeq 550 flow cell. The paper's data handling went like this. The immunoSEQ output contained only junctional sequences without quality scores, so filtering could not match that applied to full-length reads. To assign V/J genes and CDR3, sequences were annotated using PyIR, a Python wrapper for IgBLAST v1.9, with IMGT germline references. Reads were filtered out if the reads had weak V/J assignments (E-value above 1e-6), no CDR3, stop codons, out-of-frame junctions, or ambiguous translated residues. A V3J clonotype was defined by an identical inferred V gene, J gene, and CDR3 amino acid sequence. The percentage overlap between two repertoires was calculated by dividing the number of shared unique clonotypes by the size of the smaller repertoire. Richness of each repertoire was evaluated using RTK rarefaction, the Chao1 estimator, and Recon v2.1 estimates of unobserved clonotypes. For all TCRbeta clonotypes obtained by the gDNA method from a handful of donors, generation probabilities were computed with OLGA. TCRdb took this table from immuneACCESS and kept in-frame rearrangements with V and J called. Such tables lack part of the clones; where checked against another copy, unresolved V genes explain under half of the gap, and the rest is unexplained. That table is the source of V, J and clone size, and D and trimming were worked out from the DNA. The sample profile shows roughly 1,600,000 clones; approximately 98.5% of them were found once. The biggest ten clones account for 0.36% of the sample.

Donors were healthy HIV-negative adults with no recently reported acute infections or vaccinations. Every donor was a Caucasian adult living in Nashville, Tennessee, USA. CD4+ T cells were enriched by magnetic negative selection; naive cells were then positively selected on CD45RA, and the negative fraction formed the memory subset. Blood was obtained by leukapheresis, after which PBMCs were separated by Ficoll-Histopaque density gradient centrifugation and cryopreserved in liquid nitrogen vapor phase. Purity and quantity of every magnetically sorted T cell population were checked by analytical flow cytometry. From each sorted fraction, genomic DNA was isolated and quantified by UV absorbance on a Nanodrop 2000c. V drops 2 bases and J drops 4 bases, leaving 12 bases in between. The CDR3, cysteine through phenylalanine, is 15 amino acids long. Just the 45-base CDR3 DNA is kept, in frame starting at base 1. Looking up the germline V gene yields CDR1 MDHEN and CDR2 SYDVKM.

This clone was counted once. Its antigen specificity is not known. Base-call qualities are not available, and no considerably larger clone is one nucleotide away. The sequence derives from a man aged 25 to 40 in good health. In this chain, TRBV28 is recombined with TRBJ1-5; confidence is insufficient to name the D gene. Sequenced material: naive CD4+ T cells sorted from blood. Taken with the paper, the label for cell subset or site translates to: CD45RA+ positively selected. CDR3 sequence: CASSLPGVGNQPQHF. The nucleotide sequence is given as TGTGCCAGCAGTTTACCCGGGGTAGGGAATCAGCCCCAGCATTTT.